One and the same sample provided the 20 T cell receptor beta chains below, sequenced in a study of cytomegalovirus exposure and HLA in healthy donors. With 60 Vbeta and 13 Jbeta primers, the PCR was carried out. Only in-frame clones appear in the TCRdb table, and some are missing; sequencing was by immunoSEQ multiplex PCR. In the table there are some 110,000 clones, 76% of which are singletons. Sequencing was done on a sample of PBMCs. Source of these receptors: a man between 35 and 55 years old in good health and CMV-seropositive.

The genes are TRBV28 and TRBJ2-5, with 7 bases fitting TRBD2. The length of the CDR3 is 14 residues. From germline, CDR1 is MDHEN and CDR2 SYDVKM. V gave up 6 bases and J gave up 2 bases; unmatched junction bases: 6. This CDR3 reads CASSFRDYQETQYF. DNA for the CDR3: TGTGCCAGCAGCTTCCGGGACTATCAAGAGACCCAGTACTTC.

The V gene is TRBV7-9, the J gene TRBJ1-4; 8 bases line up with TRBD1. From germline, CDR1 is SEHNR and CDR2 FQNEAQ (reference sequence). The CDR3 totals 16 residues. With V trimmed by 5 bases and J by 4 bases, 9 bases remained unmatched. CDR3 sequence: CASSPYRGSYNEKLFF. In nucleotides, the CDR3 is TGTGCCAGCAGCCCCTACAGGGGGAGTTATAATGAAAAACTGTTTTTT. Looking up the rest from reference TRBV7-9 and TRBJ1-4 gives the full variable domain: DTGVSQNPRHKITKRGQNVTFRCDPISEHNRLYWYRQTLGQGPEFLTYFQNEAQLEKSRLLSDRFSAERPKGSFSTLEIQRTEQGDSAMYLCASSPYRGSYNEKLFFGSGTQLSVL.

This chain uses TRBV18 with TRBJ1-2; D call uncertain. There are 15 residues in the CDR3. V dropped 5 bases and J dropped 5 bases, with 18 bases sitting between them. Germline CDR1 reads KGHSH; CDR2 reads LQKENI. This chain's CDR3 is CASSEVSNPIYGYTF. The CDR3 nucleotides are TGTGCCAGCTCAGAGGTCTCTAACCCGATTTATGGCTACACCTTC.

The genes are TRBV5-1 and TRBJ2-1; D possibly corresponds to TRBD2 (6 bases). From germline, CDR1 is SGHRS and CDR2 YFSETQ. There are 14 residues in the CDR3. Between the trimmed V and J ends, which lost 6 bases and 5 bases, there was a span of 15 bases. CDR3 DNA: TGCGCCAGCAATCTGGCGGGATCAAACAATGAGCAGTTCTTC. It specifies CASNLAGSNNEQFF.

The gene calls are TRBV4-1 and TRBJ2-2, with D perhaps matching TRBD2 (6 bases). The germline CDR1 and CDR2 sequences are MGHRA and YSYEKL. The CDR3 is made up of 14 amino acids. The V gene lost 4 bases and the J gene lost 6 bases, with 12 bases spanning the gap. CDR3 protein: CASSPEGWSGELFF. The CDR3 nucleotides read TGCGCCAGCAGCCCGGAGGGGTGGTCCGGGGAGCTGTTTTTT.

CDR3 DNA: TGTGCCAGCAGCCCGGGACAGGGGGCGCACATCACTGAAGCTTTCTTT. This encodes CASSPGQGAHITEAFF. The genes are TRBV7-9 and TRBJ1-1, with 12 bases fitting TRBD1. CDR1 and CDR2 (germline): SEHNR, FQNEAQ (reference sequence). The CDR3 runs 16 residues. After removal of 5 bases from V and 4 bases from J, the junction contained 8 bases not matched to a gene. The complete variable domain, with remaining parts taken from reference TRBV7-9 and TRBJ1-1, reads DTGVSQNPRHKITKRGQNVTFRCDPISEHNRLYWYRQTLGQGPEFLTYFQNEAQLEKSRLLSDRFSAERPKGSFSTLEIQRTEQGDSAMYLCASSPGQGAHITEAFFGQGTRLTVV.

The V and J genes are TRBV5-5 and TRBJ2-7; 15 nucleotides line up with TRBD2. V was clipped by 4 bases and J by 4 bases; unmatched bases: 12. The CDR3 extends over 18 amino acids. Germline loops: CDR1 SGHKS, CDR2 YYEKEE (reference sequence). CDR3 residues: CASSRTGLAGGPTYEQYF. As DNA, the CDR3 is TGTGCCAGCAGCCGAACCGGACTAGCGGGAGGGCCGACTTACGAGCAGTACTTC.

This clone has only a few counts. The chain links TRBV21-1 to TRBJ1-4; TRBD1, the D gene given by the table, was not confirmed from the DNA. TRBV21-1 is described as a pseudogene. This CDR3 spans 15 amino acids. For the CDR3, the DNA is TGTGCCAGCAGCCCACGGACAGGAACTAATGAAAAACTGTTTTTT. It yields the protein CASSPRTGTNEKLFF.

The chain recombines TRBV19 with TRBJ1-1; D ambiguous. The CDR3 totals 15 residues. Trimming stripped 3 bases from V and 4 bases from J, with 15 bases between. Per the germline V gene, CDR1 is LNHDA and CDR2 is SQIVND (reference sequence). Here the CDR3 reads CASSMGAYVSTEAFF. In nucleotides, the CDR3 is TGTGCCAGTAGTATGGGAGCCTACGTGTCCACTGAAGCTTTCTTT.

The rearrangement uses TRBV7-9 and TRBJ2-1; TRBD2 agrees at 13 bases. The trim removed 6 bases at V and 7 bases at J, leaving 9 bases unmatched. This CDR3 is 16 amino acids long. CDR1 is SEHNR and CDR2 is FQNEAQ in the germline V gene (reference sequence). CDR3 nucleotide sequence: TGTGCCAGCAGTTACGGACTAGCGGGGGACACGAATGAGCAGTTCTTC. Its protein is CASSYGLAGDTNEQFF.

CDR3 sequence reads: CASSKGDRLNTGELFF. Here the CDR3 DNA reads TGTGCCAGTAGTAAGGGGGACAGATTGAACACCGGGGAGCTGTTTTTT. J is TRBJ2-2 and V is TRBV19; 7 positions agree with TRBD1. Trimming removed 4 bases from V and 1 base from J; junction bases left unmatched: 6. The CDR3 length is 16 residues. The germline V gene has CDR1 LNHDA and CDR2 SQIVND (reference sequence).

The chain carries TRBV19 and TRBJ1-2; tentative D call: TRBD1 (6 bases). The CDR3 has 14 residues. Germline V gene data show CDR1 as LNHDA and CDR2 as SQIVND (reference sequence). The germline V and J ends were trimmed by 6 bases and 3 bases, with 14 bases remaining between them. CDR3 residues: CASREWGQDYGYTF. CDR3 DNA: TGTGCCAGTAGGGAATGGGGACAAGACTATGGCTACACCTTC.

V and J are TRBV9 and TRBJ2-1, with D possibly matching TRBD2 (6 bases). The length of the CDR3 is 13 residues. Germline CDR1 reads SGDLS; CDR2 reads YYNGEE. Deletions cut 4 bases from V and 4 bases from J, with 9 bases between. DNA for the CDR3: TGTGCCAGCAGCAGAGGGACTTACAATGAGCAGTTCTTC. Translating it yields CASSRGTYNEQFF.

This chain connects TRBV2 to TRBJ2-7; TRBD1 might be the D (5 bases). The germline V and J ends were trimmed by 7 bases and 4 bases, with 14 bases remaining between them. The CDR3 spans 13 residues. Germline assignment: CDR1 SNHLY and CDR2 FYNNEI. CDR3 sequence (DNA): TGTGCCAGCACTGGGGCAGAAGGGTACGAGCAGTACTTC. Residues: CASTGAEGYEQYF.

This clone was counted a few times. V and J are TRBV11-3 and TRBJ2-5, with 7 positions matching TRBD2. The germline V gene encodes CDR1 SGHNT and CDR2 YENEEA. V was clipped by 7 bases and J by 2 bases; unmatched bases: 4. CDR3 size: 13 residues. The CDR3 protein is CASTSGGQETQYF. The CDR3 region has the DNA TGTGCCAGCACCTCGGGGGGTCAAGAGACCCAGTACTTC.

The chain joins TRBV21-1 to TRBJ2-3; the D call of TRBD1 is as the table states it, not checked on the DNA. TRBV21-1 is a known pseudogene. This CDR3 is built from 17 residues. The CDR3 spells CASSKDPPGHLTDTQYF. CDR3 nucleotide sequence: TGTGCCAGCAGCAAGGACCCGCCGGGACACCTCACAGATACGCAGTATTTT.

This chain joins TRBV7-2 and TRBJ2-5; D may be TRBD2 (6 bases). The V end lost 1 base, the J end lost 10 bases, and 16 bases lay between the germline ends. Germline lookup yields CDR1 SGHTA and CDR2 FQGNSA. CDR3 length: 14 amino acids. As DNA, the CDR3 is TGTGCCAGCAGCTTAGGCCCATTTAATAGCGGCCAGTACTTC. Its translation is CASSLGPFNSGQYF.

The gene calls are TRBV7-2 and TRBJ2-3; 11 nucleotides match TRBD2. CDR3 length: 18 amino acids. Germline trimming cut 1 base from V and 7 bases from J; bases unmatched to any gene: 13. CDR1 and CDR2 (germline): SGHTA, FQGNSA. CDR3 coding DNA: TGTGCCAGCAGCTTAGGTCCCCCTCTAGCGGGAGGATTGAATACGCAGTATTTT. This translates into CASSLGPPLAGGLNTQYF.

This clone was counted a single time. The chain recombines TRBV27 with TRBJ1-6; D gene ambiguous. The CDR3 is made up of 17 amino acids. In germline, CDR1 is MNHEY, CDR2 SMNVEV (reference sequence). With 0 bases removed from V and 5 bases from J, the gap between germline ends came to 14 bases. In nucleotides, the CDR3 is TGTGCCAGCAGTTTATCACCGACGCGGGGTAATAATTCACCCCTCCACTTT. This sequence encodes CASSLSPTRGNNSPLHF.

The sample holds one count of this clone. The chain combines TRBV10-2 with TRBJ2-7; 8 bases line up with TRBD1. Germline CDR1 reads WSHSY; CDR2 reads SAAADI. The CDR3 covers 17 residues. The V segment lost 2 bases and the J segment 0 bases; nucleotides outside the gene matches: 9. The CDR3 spells CASSEGDRLGASYEQYF. In DNA form, the CDR3 reads TGCGCCAGCAGTGAGGGGGACAGGCTGGGGGCCTCCTACGAGCAGTACTTC.